These 15 T cell receptor beta chains share one sample of origin, sequenced in a study of T cell repertoires in cytomegalovirus infection (dated by TCRdb to the late 2010s). The instrument given in TCRdb is Illumina HiSeq 1500. Using fastp trimming at Q25 and MiXCR clonotype assembly, TCRdb reanalyzed the public sequencing data and kept in-frame beta chains. Identical CDR3 protein sequences are pooled into one entry, listed with their most common genes and DNA. For this sample the table gives about 150,000 distinct CDR3 sequences, of which roughly a quarter were detected only once. The ten largest clones take up approximately 10% of the sample. The specimen was PBMCs. These TCRs come from a human donor in good health (CMV status not recorded). Some clones in this sample may be carry-over from other donors' samples.

This clonotype occurred a few times. The V gene is TRBV18, the J gene TRBJ1-1; tentative D call: TRBD1 (6 bases). From germline, CDR1 is KGHSH and CDR2 LQKENI. The CDR3 has 15 amino acids. Trimming removed 3 bases from V and 0 bases from J, with 11 bases in between. CDR3 nucleotide sequence: TGTGCCAGCTCACCCGCTAGGACAGTGAACACTGAAGCTTTCTTT. Translating it yields CASSPARTVNTEAFF.

Of note for this clonotype: An end of the junction does not agree with germline; a read error may underlie this. The V and J genes are TRBV4-1 and TRBJ1-3; D might be TRBD1 (5 bases). Germline V gene lookup returns CDR1 MGHRA and CDR2 YSYEKL. CDR3 length: 19 amino acids. The CDR3 bases are TGCGCCAGCAGCCAAGGGTATCTACGTGCAGGGAACTCTAGAAACACCATATATTTT. Residues: CASSQGYLRAGNSRNTIYF.

This clonotype came up many times. This sequence joins TRBV12-3 or TRBV12-4 and TRBJ2-1; 13 positions agree with TRBD2. Unmatched junction bases numbered 7, after V lost 7 bases and J lost 4 bases. The CDR3 length is 16 residues. CDR3 protein: CASTGTSGVSYNEQFF. For the CDR3, the DNA is TGTGCCAGCACCGGGACTAGCGGGGTTTCGTACAATGAGCAGTTCTTC.

The chain recombines TRBV5-1 with TRBJ2-4, with D unclear. Trimming took off 1 base at V and 5 bases at J, with 7 bases between the two ends. This CDR3 is built from 13 residues. From germline, CDR1 is SGHRS and CDR2 YFSETQ. The CDR3 DNA follows: TGCGCCAGCAGCTTGAACTACGAAAACATTCAGTACTTC. It encodes CASSLNYENIQYF. The full variable domain, completed using reference TRBV5-1 and TRBJ2-4, is KAGVTQTPRYLIKTRGQQVTLSCSPISGHRSVSWYQQTPGQGLQFLFEYFSETQRNKGNFPGRFSGRQFSNSRSEMNVSTLELGDSALYLCASSLNYENIQYFGAGTRLSVL.

This clonotype showed up just a few times. This chain connects TRBV7-9 to TRBJ2-1, with 14 bases fitting TRBD2. Germline assignment: CDR1 SEHNR and CDR2 FQNEAQ (reference sequence). The V segment lost 5 bases and the J segment 9 bases; nucleotides outside the gene matches: 12. There are 17 residues in the CDR3. Here the CDR3 reads CASSPRPGLAGVGEQFF. CDR3 nucleotide sequence: TGTGCCAGCAGCCCCCGACCGGGACTAGCGGGAGTAGGTGAGCAGTTCTTC.

Of note for this clonotype: Given a much more abundant clone one base away, this may be a read error. V usage is TRBV12-3 or TRBV12-4 and J usage is TRBJ2-7; D gene uncertain. Trimming cost V 5 bases and J 0 bases, with 11 bases left between them. The CDR3 is 14 amino acids. CDR3 loop: CASSTLQSSYEQYF. The CDR3 bases are TGTGCCAGCAGTACTTTACAAAGCTCCTACGAGCAGTACTTC.

This clonotype was seen a few times. The chain employs TRBV5-1 and TRBJ2-7; 9 bases map to TRBD2. Germline-derived CDR1 and CDR2 are SGHRS and YFSETQ. V lost 5 bases and J lost 5; bases outside the gene matches: 5. CDR3 length equals 13 residues. The CDR3 region has the DNA TGCGCCAGCAGTGGATCTAGCGGGAACGAGCAGTACTTC. Translating it yields CASSGSSGNEQYF.

The table lists this clonotype with many counts. The CDR3 is CASSLLQSNSPLHF. Written as DNA, the CDR3 is TGTGCCAGCAGTTTATTGCAGAGCAATTCACCCCTCCACTTT. This chain links TRBV28 with TRBJ1-6, with unresolved D. CDR1 is MDHEN, CDR2 SYDVKM, per germline. The length of the CDR3 is 14 residues. V lost 1 base to trimming and J lost 7 bases, with 8 bases between them. The full variable domain, completed using reference TRBV28 and TRBJ1-6, is DVKVTQSSRYLVKRTGEKVFLECVQDMDHENMFWYRQDPGLGLRLIYFSYDVKMKEKGDIPEGYSVSREKKERFSLILESASTNQTSMYLCASSLLQSNSPLHFGNGTRLTVT.

This clonotype was observed many times. This chain links TRBV12-3 or TRBV12-4 with TRBJ2-7, with 7 bases that match TRBD1. The CDR3 is 14 residues long. With 5 bases clipped from V and 5 bases from J, the junction kept 9 bases outside the gene matches. The CDR3 reads CASSLLQGSHEQYF. The CDR3 DNA follows: TGTGCCAGCAGTCTACTACAGGGGAGCCACGAGCAGTACTTC.

The chain employs TRBV7-8 and TRBJ1-4; D may be TRBD1 (6 bases). This CDR3 has 15 residues. Germline V CDR1 and CDR2: SGHVS, FQNEAQ. V lost 6 bases and J lost 3, with 14 bases in between. The CDR3 protein is CASSSAGTPNEKLFF. The DNA for the CDR3 is TGTGCCAGCAGTAGTGCCGGGACACCTAATGAAAAACTGTTTTTT.

The chain links TRBV6-2 or TRBV6-3 to TRBJ2-7; 7 nucleotides agree with TRBD1. Germline lookup yields CDR1 MNHEY and CDR2 SVGEGT. The CDR3 is 14 amino acids. Losses at the gene ends were 2 bases for V and 2 bases for J; bases not matched to a gene: 3. CDR3 nucleotides: TGTGCCAGCAGTTACGGGGACAGCACCTACGAGCAGTACTTC. It specifies CASSYGDSTYEQYF.

This clonotype was observed many times. The chain is built from TRBV28 and TRBJ1-5; D is undetermined. The germline V gene encodes CDR1 MDHEN and CDR2 SYDVKM. The CDR3 is 15 residues long. The V and J ends lost 3 bases and 4 bases respectively, with 13 bases between them. The CDR3 sequence: CASSFLTTGNQPQHF. The CDR3 DNA sequence: TGTGCCAGCAGTTTCCTTACCACGGGAAATCAGCCCCAGCATTTT.

This clonotype appeared a single time. It is likely a read error, because the conserved phenylalanine at the end of the CDR3 is missing. This rearrangement joins TRBV6-6 to TRBJ1-3; the match to TRBD1 covers 7 bases. The V and J ends lost 8 bases and 0 bases, in that order; junction bases with no gene match: 7. This CDR3 is built from 15 residues. CDR1 is MNHNY and CDR2 is SVGAGI in the germline V gene (reference sequence). The CDR3 bases are TGTGCCAGCGGGGGACAGCAGAGCTCTGGAAACACCATATATTCT. The encoded protein is CASGGQQSSGNTIYS.

This clonotype was detected ten times or more. The genes are TRBV15 and TRBJ1-5; 8 nucleotides align to TRBD1. The germline V gene encodes CDR1 LNHNV and CDR2 YYDKDF (reference sequence). The V and J ends lost 0 bases and 4 bases, in that order; junction bases with no gene match: 8. The CDR3 is 17 residues long. CDR3 nucleotide sequence: TGTGCCACCAGCAGAGATAGTGTCGGACAGGGTAATCAGCCCCAGCATTTT. Its protein is CATSRDSVGQGNQPQHF.

The CDR3 DNA sequence: TGTGCCAGTAGTATTTTCGGTGGCGGGGAGCTGTTTTTT. It is translated as CASSIFGGGELFF. The J gene is TRBJ2-2, the V gene TRBV19; D remains ambiguous. The CDR3 length is 13 residues. The germline V gene encodes CDR1 LNHDA and CDR2 SQIVND (reference sequence). Deletions cut 3 bases from V and 7 bases from J, with 9 bases between.